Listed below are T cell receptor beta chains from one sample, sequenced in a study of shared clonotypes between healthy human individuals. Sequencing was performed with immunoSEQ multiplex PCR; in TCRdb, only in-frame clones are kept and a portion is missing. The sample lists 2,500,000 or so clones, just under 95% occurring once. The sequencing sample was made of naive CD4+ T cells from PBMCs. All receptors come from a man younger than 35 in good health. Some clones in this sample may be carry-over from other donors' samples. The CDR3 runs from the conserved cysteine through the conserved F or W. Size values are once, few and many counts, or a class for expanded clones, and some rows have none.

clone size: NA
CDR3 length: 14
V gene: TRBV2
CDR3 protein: CASTWDRGDYGYTF

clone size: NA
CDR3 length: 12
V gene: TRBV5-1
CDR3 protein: CASRRDQETQYF

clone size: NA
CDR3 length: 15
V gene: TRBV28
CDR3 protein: CASSLAGSLNTEAFF

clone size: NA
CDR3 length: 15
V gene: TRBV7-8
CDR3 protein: CASSPSGTYSYEQYF

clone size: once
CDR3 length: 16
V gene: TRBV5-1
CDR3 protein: CASSWPRGEGYNEQFF

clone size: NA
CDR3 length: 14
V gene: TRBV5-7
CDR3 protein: CASSLDYRSYEQYF

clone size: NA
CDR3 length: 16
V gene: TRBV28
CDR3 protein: CASSPKRTGAGGKLFF

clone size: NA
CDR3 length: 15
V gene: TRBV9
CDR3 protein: CASSVAAGRVGELFF

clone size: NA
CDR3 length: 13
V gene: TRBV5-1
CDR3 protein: CASSLAVTDTQYF

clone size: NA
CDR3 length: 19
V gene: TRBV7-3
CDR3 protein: CASSSLGAGVPPSYNEQFF

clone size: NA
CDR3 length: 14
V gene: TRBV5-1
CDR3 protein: CASSLAEGRGGYTF

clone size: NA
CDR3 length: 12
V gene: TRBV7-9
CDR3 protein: CASSLAADTQYF

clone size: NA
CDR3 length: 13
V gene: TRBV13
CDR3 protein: CASSRGQQETQYF

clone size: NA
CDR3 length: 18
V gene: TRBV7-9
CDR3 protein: CASSPLDGFLSSGNTIYF

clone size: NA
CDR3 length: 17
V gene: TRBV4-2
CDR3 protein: CASSQDPPGQTTDTQYF

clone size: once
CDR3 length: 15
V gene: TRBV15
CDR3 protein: CATSRGAELSDGYTF

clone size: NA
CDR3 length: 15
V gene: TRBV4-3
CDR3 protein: CASSQVVTLGDTQYF

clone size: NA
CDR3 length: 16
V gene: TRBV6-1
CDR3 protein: CASSGGDRGGGQPQHF

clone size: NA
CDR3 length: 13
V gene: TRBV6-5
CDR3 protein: CASSYSRGQPQHF

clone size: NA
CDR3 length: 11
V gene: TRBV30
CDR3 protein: CACPKVVGYTF

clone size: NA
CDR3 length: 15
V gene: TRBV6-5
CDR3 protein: CASSASSGGRTEAFF

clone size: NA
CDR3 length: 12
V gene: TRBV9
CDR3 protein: CASSAHSDTQYF

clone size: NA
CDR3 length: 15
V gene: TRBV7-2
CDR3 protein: CASSPVEALNTEAFF

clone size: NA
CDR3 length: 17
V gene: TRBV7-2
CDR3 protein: CASSLDGSGRAGQPQHF

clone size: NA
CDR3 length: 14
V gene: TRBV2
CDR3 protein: CASSERNSNQPQHF

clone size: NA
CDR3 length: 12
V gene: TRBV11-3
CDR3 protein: CASSLVRDEQFF

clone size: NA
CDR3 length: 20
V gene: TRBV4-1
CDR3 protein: CASSQETIGGENKGNQPQHF

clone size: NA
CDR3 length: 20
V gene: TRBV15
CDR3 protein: CATSWTQGARGSLSYNEQFF

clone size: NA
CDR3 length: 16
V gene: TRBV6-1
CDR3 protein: CASSDLWTGQILGYTF

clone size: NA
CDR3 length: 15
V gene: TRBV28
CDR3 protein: CASSPQWAAPGELFF

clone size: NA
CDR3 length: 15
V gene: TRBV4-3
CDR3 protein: CASSQELLAGTEQYF

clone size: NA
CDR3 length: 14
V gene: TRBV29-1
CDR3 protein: CSVEARQVNTEAFF

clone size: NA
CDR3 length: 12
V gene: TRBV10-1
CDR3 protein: CASRGQGTEAFF

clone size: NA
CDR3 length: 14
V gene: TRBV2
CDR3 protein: CASTTSGRFYGYTF

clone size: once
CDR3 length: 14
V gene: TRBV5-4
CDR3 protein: CASSSRTGVHEQYF

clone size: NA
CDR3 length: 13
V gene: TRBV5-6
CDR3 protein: CASSLLPGDTQYF

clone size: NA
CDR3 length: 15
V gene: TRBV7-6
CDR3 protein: CASSSIAGATGELFF

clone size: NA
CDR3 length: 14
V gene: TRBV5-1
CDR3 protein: CASSRDRYNEKLFF

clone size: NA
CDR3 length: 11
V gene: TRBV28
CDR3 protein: CASTASHEQYF

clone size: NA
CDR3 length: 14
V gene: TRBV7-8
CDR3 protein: CASSQSSHGNTIYF

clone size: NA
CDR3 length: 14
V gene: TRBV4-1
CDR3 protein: CASGSGGADQPQHF

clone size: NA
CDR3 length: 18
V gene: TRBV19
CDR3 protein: CASSGGASPILFQETQYF

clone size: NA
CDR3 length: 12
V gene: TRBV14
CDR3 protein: CASSQEGNTIYF

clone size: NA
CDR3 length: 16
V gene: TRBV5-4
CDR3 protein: CASSLGGSGYTDTQYF

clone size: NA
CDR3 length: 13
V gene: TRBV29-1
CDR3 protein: CSVGQQSNYGYTF

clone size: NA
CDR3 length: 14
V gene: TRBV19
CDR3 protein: CASSLTGVNTEAFF

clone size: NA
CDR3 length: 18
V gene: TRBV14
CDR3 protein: CASSQAGKVLTSNQPQHF

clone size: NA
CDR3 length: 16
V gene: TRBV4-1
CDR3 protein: CASSQSTSGTAYEQYF

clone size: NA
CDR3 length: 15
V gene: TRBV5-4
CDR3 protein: CASSSRGAYQETQYF

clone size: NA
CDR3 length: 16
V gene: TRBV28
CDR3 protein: CASSLAVGRTVYGYTF

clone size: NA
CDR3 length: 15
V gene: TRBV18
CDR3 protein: CASSPGQRGVAEAFF

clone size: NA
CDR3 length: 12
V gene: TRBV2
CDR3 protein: CASRGGWSEQYF

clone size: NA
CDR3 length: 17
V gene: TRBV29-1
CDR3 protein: CSVSQGWAPTTNEKLFF